Presented here are 21 T cell receptor beta chains from one specimen sequenced in a study of T-cell reconstitution after alpha-beta-depleted transplantation in children. The TCRbeta library incorporated unique molecular identifiers. TCRdb processed the PCR reads anew with MiXCR; each CDR3 protein has one entry. The data show about 980,000 distinct CDR3 sequences, roughly 29% seen once. Sequencing was performed on PBMCs, mostly from graft donor cells, taken 360 days after TCRalphabeta/CD19-depleted stem cell transplant. The receptors stem from a boy under two years old who had a stem cell transplant for SCID, so the T cells may come from the graft donor.

The rearrangement uses TRBV24-1 and TRBJ2-3; TRBD2 agrees at 11 bases. This CDR3 is built from 16 residues. Germline CDR1 and CDR2: KGHDR and SFDVKD. Trimming at V came to 3 bases and at J to 8 bases, leaving 9 bases not matched to a gene. CDR3 loop: CATSDPHSGGARTQYF. DNA for the CDR3: TGTGCCACCAGTGATCCTCATAGCGGGGGGGCTCGTACGCAGTATTTT.

This clonotype has just a few counts. The genes are TRBV5-5 and TRBJ2-7; the match to TRBD1 covers 8 bases. The V and J ends lost 1 base and 5 bases, in that order; junction bases with no gene match: 8. Germline lookup yields CDR1 SGHKS and CDR2 YYEKEE (reference sequence). The CDR3 is 15 amino acids. The CDR3 bases are TGTGCCAGCAGCTTGTTACAGGGGGGAGGAAACGAGCAGTACTTC. As protein: CASSLLQGGGNEQYF.

V usage is TRBV2 and J usage is TRBJ1-1; D is perhaps TRBD1 (5 bases). Germline CDR1 and CDR2: SNHLY and FYNNEI. V was trimmed by 7 bases and J by 1 base, leaving 7 bases between them. This CDR3 is 12 amino acids long. The DNA of the CDR3 is TGTGCCAGCATAGGGACGAACACTGAAGCTTTCTTT. Protein sequence: CASIGTNTEAFF.

The chain has TRBV3-1 and TRBJ2-4; D assignment may be TRBD1 or TRBD2 (6 bases each). The CDR3 extends over 14 amino acids. The V and J ends lost 1 base and 8 bases respectively, with 12 bases between them. CDR1 is LGHDT, CDR2 YNNKEL, per germline (reference sequence). The DNA of the CDR3 is TGTGCCAGCAGCCAAGTAGCAGGGGAGGACATTCAGTACTTC. As protein: CASSQVAGEDIQYF.

This clonotype has a count of ten or more. The rearrangement links TRBV27 to TRBJ2-1; 11 bases align to TRBD2. This CDR3 comprises 15 residues. Germline V CDR1 and CDR2: MNHEY, SMNVEV (reference sequence). V was clipped by 7 bases and J by 2 bases; unmatched bases: 4. Here the CDR3 reads CASIPLAGAYNEQFF. In DNA form, the CDR3 reads TGTGCCAGCATCCCACTAGCGGGGGCCTACAATGAGCAGTTCTTC.

This clonotype occurred a few times. The V gene is TRBV28, the J gene TRBJ1-4; 12 bases agree with TRBD1. Looked up from germline, CDR1 is MDHEN and CDR2 is SYDVKM. CDR3 length: 17 residues. Unmatched junction bases numbered 8, after V lost 5 bases and J lost 4 bases. The CDR3 here is CASSNRDRGLVNEKLFF. DNA for the CDR3: TGTGCCAGCAGTAACCGGGACAGGGGGCTAGTTAATGAAAAACTGTTTTTT.

This clonotype occurred a few times. The chain is built from TRBV2 and TRBJ2-2; D may be TRBD2 (6 bases). The CDR3 contains 15 residues. With 4 bases removed from V and 6 bases from J, the gap between germline ends came to 15 bases. Germline V gene lookup returns CDR1 SNHLY and CDR2 FYNNEI. CDR3 loop: CASSVLPTGAGELFF. The DNA for the CDR3 is TGTGCCAGCAGTGTTCTCCCAACGGGGGCCGGGGAGCTGTTTTTT.

CDR3 sequence (DNA): TGTGCCAGCAGCGGGGTGGGTACTCGGAGGGACTACAATGAGCAGTTCTTC. Residues: CASSGVGTRRDYNEQFF. The chain links TRBV5-4 to TRBJ2-1; D perhaps matches TRBD2 (6 bases). The CDR3 is made up of 17 amino acids. The V and J ends lost 4 bases and 3 bases respectively, with 20 bases between them. Germline V gene lookup returns CDR1 SGHNT and CDR2 YYREEE (reference sequence).

This clonotype was picked up a small number of times. V usage is TRBV20-1 and J usage is TRBJ1-5; TRBD1 agrees at 9 bases. After removal of 4 bases from V and 6 bases from J, the junction contained 4 bases not matched to a gene. The germline V gene encodes CDR1 DFQATT and CDR2 SNEGSKA (reference sequence). The CDR3 contains 13 residues. CDR3 sequence: CSATDRGGQPQHF. CDR3 DNA: TGCAGTGCTACGGACAGGGGAGGTCAGCCCCAGCATTTT.

The chain uses TRBV20-1 and TRBJ2-3; TRBD1 is a possible D gene (6 bases). V lost 6 bases, J lost 2 bases, and 18 bases lay in between. The CDR3 extends over 15 amino acids. From germline, CDR1 is DFQATT and CDR2 SNEGSKA (reference sequence). The CDR3 DNA follows: TGCAGTGCCGAGACCGGGACACTGATCACAGATACGCAGTATTTT. Translating it yields CSAETGTLITDTQYF.

The chain is built from TRBV19 and TRBJ1-1; D remains unclear. CDR1 and CDR2 (germline): LNHDA, SQIVND (reference sequence). With 7 bases removed from V and 11 bases from J, the gap between germline ends came to 14 bases. The CDR3 extends over 11 amino acids. The CDR3 is CASTREMMAFF. Here the CDR3 DNA reads TGTGCCAGTACCCGGGAAATGATGGCTTTCTTT.

The chain uses TRBV7-3 and TRBJ2-7, with 7 bases identical to TRBD1. CDR3 length equals 15 residues. The germline CDR1 and CDR2 sequences are SGHTA and FQGTGA. V was pared by 5 bases and J by 1 base, with 8 bases of the junction left unmatched. CDR3 sequence: CASSMDRHPSYEQYF. DNA for the CDR3: TGTGCCAGCAGCATGGACAGGCACCCTTCCTACGAGCAGTACTTC.

The CDR3: CASSYSEGAPGAGYTF. The DNA for the CDR3 is TGTGCCAGCAGTTACTCGGAGGGGGCGCCGGGAGCTGGCTACACCTTC. The chain recombines TRBV6-5 with TRBJ1-2; 7 bases align to TRBD1. The CDR3 totals 16 residues. The germline V gene has CDR1 MNHEY and CDR2 SVGAGI. Trimming removed 0 bases from V and 7 bases from J; junction bases left unmatched: 11.

In its sample, this clonotype was seen a few times. The chain uses TRBV15 and TRBJ2-1, with D hard to call. The CDR3 contains 13 residues. V was cut by 1 base and J by 6 bases, with 7 bases left in between. The germline V gene has CDR1 LNHNV and CDR2 YYDKDF (reference sequence). As DNA, the CDR3 is TGTGCCACCAGCAGAGTGGCAGGCAATGAGCAGTTCTTC. Its translation: CATSRVAGNEQFF. The whole variable domain, remainder taken from reference TRBV15 and TRBJ2-1, is DAMVIQNPRYQVTQFGKPVTLSCSQTLNHNVMYWYQQKSSQAPKLLFHYYDKDFNNEADTPDNFQSRRPNTSFCFLDIRSPGLGDTAMYLCATSRVAGNEQFFGPGTRLTVL.

This clonotype was recorded at least ten times. This chain connects TRBV12-3 or TRBV12-4 to TRBJ2-1; D unclear. V was shortened by 6 bases and J by 0 bases, with 18 bases between the two germline ends. The CDR3 has 17 amino acids. CDR3 protein: CASSPRSGRPSYNEQFF. The CDR3 nucleotides read TGTGCCAGCAGCCCAAGGTCCGGGCGCCCCTCCTACAATGAGCAGTTCTTC.

This clonotype showed up just a few times. The chain combines TRBV27 with TRBJ2-1; D ambiguous. The CDR3 is 14 residues long. V gave up 5 bases and J gave up 1 base, with 9 bases separating them. Germline V gene sequence: CDR1 MNHEY, CDR2 SMNVEV (reference sequence). The CDR3 sequence is CASSPPWSYNEQFF. DNA of the CDR3: TGTGCCAGCAGTCCCCCGTGGTCCTACAATGAGCAGTTCTTC.

V and J are TRBV7-2 and TRBJ2-7; no firm D call. Germline V CDR1 and CDR2: SGHTA, FQGNSA. The CDR3 length is 14 residues. The V gene lost 0 bases and the J gene lost 3 bases, with 9 bases spanning the gap. DNA of the CDR3: TGTGCCAGCAGCTTAGCGCATGGTGGCTACGAGCAGTACTTC. This codes for CASSLAHGGYEQYF.

In its sample, this clonotype was seen a few times. This chain links TRBV6-2 or TRBV6-3 with TRBJ1-5; no definite D call. The germline gives CDR1 MNHEY, CDR2 SVGEGT. V was trimmed by 2 bases and J by 4 bases, leaving 9 bases between them. The CDR3 loop spans 14 amino acids. Here the CDR3 reads CASSYGGRNQPQHF. The CDR3 region has the DNA TGTGCCAGCAGTTACGGAGGCAGAAATCAGCCCCAGCATTTT.

This clonotype was detected a few times. The rearrangement links TRBV9 to TRBJ2-2; 9 positions match TRBD1. The junction had 4 bases not matched to a gene; V was cut back by 0 bases and J by 7 bases. This CDR3 has 15 residues. In germline, CDR1 is SGDLS, CDR2 YYNGEE. The CDR3 loop is CASSVGDRVHGELFF. CDR3 sequence (DNA): TGTGCCAGCAGCGTAGGGGACAGGGTGCACGGGGAGCTGTTTTTT.

This clonotype was counted only a few times. The chain uses TRBV2 and TRBJ2-4; 7 nucleotides match TRBD2. With V trimmed by 6 bases and J by 0 bases, 8 bases remained unmatched. This CDR3 is 16 amino acids long. CDR1 and CDR2 (germline): SNHLY, FYNNEI. The CDR3 sequence: CASRGTGLIAKNIQYF. CDR3 sequence (DNA): TGTGCCAGCAGAGGGACGGGACTAATAGCCAAAAACATTCAGTACTTC.

The V and J genes are TRBV7-2 and TRBJ1-2; D not resolved. The V and J ends lost 0 bases and 5 bases respectively, with 13 bases between them. Per germline, CDR1 SGHTA and CDR2 FQGNSA. This CDR3 region has 15 residues. CDR3 sequence (DNA): TGTGCCAGCAGCTTAGCGATTGTACAAGTTTATGGCTACACCTTC. Translated: CASSLAIVQVYGYTF. Drawing the rest from reference TRBV7-2 and TRBJ1-2, the complete variable domain is GAGVSQSPSNKVTEKGKDVELRCDPISGHTALYWYRQSLGQGLEFLIYFQGNSAPDKSGLPSDRFSAERTGGSVSTLTIQRTQQEDSAVYLCASSLAIVQVYGYTFGSGTRLTVV.